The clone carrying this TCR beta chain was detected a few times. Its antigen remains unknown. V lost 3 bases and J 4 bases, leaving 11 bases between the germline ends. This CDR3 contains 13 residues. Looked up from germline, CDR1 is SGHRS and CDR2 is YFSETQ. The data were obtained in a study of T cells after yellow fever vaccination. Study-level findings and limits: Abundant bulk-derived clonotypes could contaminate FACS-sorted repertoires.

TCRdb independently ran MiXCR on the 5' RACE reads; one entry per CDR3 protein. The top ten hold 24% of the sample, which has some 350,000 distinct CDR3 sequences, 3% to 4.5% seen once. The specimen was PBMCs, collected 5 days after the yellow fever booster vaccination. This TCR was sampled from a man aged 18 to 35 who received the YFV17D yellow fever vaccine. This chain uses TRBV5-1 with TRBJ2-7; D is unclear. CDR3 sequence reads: CASSSPNSYEQYF. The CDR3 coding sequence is TGCGCCAGCAGCTCCCCGAACAGTTACGAGCAGTACTTC.